The 6 T cell receptor beta chains listed next were all sequenced from one sample in a study of technical replicates of blood from a few donors. Assay: immunoSEQ multiplex PCR; the TCRdb copy retains only in-frame clones and omits some. This sample yields more than 70,000 clones, of which roughly 93% are seen a single time; about 0.23% belongs to the top ten. The sample taken for sequencing was T cells isolated from PBMCs. These receptors were collected from a human donor in good health.

The gene calls are TRBV19 and TRBJ1-1, with D hard to call. CDR1 and CDR2 (germline): LNHDA, SQIVND (reference sequence). The CDR3 length is 14 residues. Trimming took off 2 bases at V and 5 bases at J, with 12 bases between the two ends. Written as DNA, the CDR3 is TGTGCCAGTAGTATATTAGGCGCGGGAACTGAAGCTTTCTTT. This encodes CASSILGAGTEAFF.

V and J are TRBV5-5 and TRBJ1-3, with D unclear. The germline V gene encodes CDR1 SGHKS and CDR2 YYEKEE (reference sequence). Trimming removed 3 bases at V and 0 bases at J, with 7 bases between. This CDR3 contains 14 residues. The CDR3: CASSSSSSGNTIYF. The CDR3, as DNA: TGTGCCAGCAGCTCTTCGAGCTCTGGAAACACCATATATTTT.

This chain joins TRBV2 and TRBJ1-2; D unresolved. The germline V gene encodes CDR1 SNHLY and CDR2 FYNNEI. This CDR3 is built from 13 residues. Trimming pared 6 bases from V and 1 base from J, leaving 9 bases between. The CDR3 DNA is TGTGCCAGCAGGGAAAGGAGTAACTATGGCTACACCTTC. This gives the protein CASRERSNYGYTF.

V gene TRBV7-6 combines with J gene TRBJ2-5; the D gene is possibly TRBD2 (6 bases). Trimming removed 3 bases at V and 5 bases at J, with 16 bases between. Germline CDR1 SGHVS, CDR2 FNYEAQ. The CDR3 is 15 residues long. In DNA form, the CDR3 reads TGTGCCAGCAGCTTTAGGAGGGGTGCAGGGGAGACCCAGTACTTC. Its translation is CASSFRRGAGETQYF.

The genes are TRBV19 and TRBJ2-5, with D perhaps TRBD1 (6 bases). CDR1 and CDR2 (germline): LNHDA, SQIVND (reference sequence). There are 14 residues in the CDR3. The V gene lost 9 bases and the J gene lost 0 bases, with 14 bases spanning the gap. DNA for the CDR3: TGTGCCAGCAGGGGCCGGGGATACCAAGAGACCCAGTACTTC. Protein sequence: CASRGRGYQETQYF.

Here the CDR3 DNA reads TGTGCCAGCAGTTCTGCGGGGGCTCAGCCCCAGCATTTT. This encodes CASSSAGAQPQHF. This chain joins TRBV28 and TRBJ1-5, with D tentatively TRBD1 (6 bases). Germline values: CDR1 MDHEN, CDR2 SYDVKM. V dropped 4 bases and J dropped 6 bases, with 10 bases sitting between them. The CDR3 length is 13 residues. Based on the CDR3 plus reference TRBV28 and TRBJ1-5, the full variable domain is DVKVTQSSRYLVKRTGEKVFLECVQDMDHENMFWYRQDPGLGLRLIYFSYDVKMKEKGDIPEGYSVSREKKERFSLILESASTNQTSMYLCASSSAGAQPQHFGDGTRLSIL.